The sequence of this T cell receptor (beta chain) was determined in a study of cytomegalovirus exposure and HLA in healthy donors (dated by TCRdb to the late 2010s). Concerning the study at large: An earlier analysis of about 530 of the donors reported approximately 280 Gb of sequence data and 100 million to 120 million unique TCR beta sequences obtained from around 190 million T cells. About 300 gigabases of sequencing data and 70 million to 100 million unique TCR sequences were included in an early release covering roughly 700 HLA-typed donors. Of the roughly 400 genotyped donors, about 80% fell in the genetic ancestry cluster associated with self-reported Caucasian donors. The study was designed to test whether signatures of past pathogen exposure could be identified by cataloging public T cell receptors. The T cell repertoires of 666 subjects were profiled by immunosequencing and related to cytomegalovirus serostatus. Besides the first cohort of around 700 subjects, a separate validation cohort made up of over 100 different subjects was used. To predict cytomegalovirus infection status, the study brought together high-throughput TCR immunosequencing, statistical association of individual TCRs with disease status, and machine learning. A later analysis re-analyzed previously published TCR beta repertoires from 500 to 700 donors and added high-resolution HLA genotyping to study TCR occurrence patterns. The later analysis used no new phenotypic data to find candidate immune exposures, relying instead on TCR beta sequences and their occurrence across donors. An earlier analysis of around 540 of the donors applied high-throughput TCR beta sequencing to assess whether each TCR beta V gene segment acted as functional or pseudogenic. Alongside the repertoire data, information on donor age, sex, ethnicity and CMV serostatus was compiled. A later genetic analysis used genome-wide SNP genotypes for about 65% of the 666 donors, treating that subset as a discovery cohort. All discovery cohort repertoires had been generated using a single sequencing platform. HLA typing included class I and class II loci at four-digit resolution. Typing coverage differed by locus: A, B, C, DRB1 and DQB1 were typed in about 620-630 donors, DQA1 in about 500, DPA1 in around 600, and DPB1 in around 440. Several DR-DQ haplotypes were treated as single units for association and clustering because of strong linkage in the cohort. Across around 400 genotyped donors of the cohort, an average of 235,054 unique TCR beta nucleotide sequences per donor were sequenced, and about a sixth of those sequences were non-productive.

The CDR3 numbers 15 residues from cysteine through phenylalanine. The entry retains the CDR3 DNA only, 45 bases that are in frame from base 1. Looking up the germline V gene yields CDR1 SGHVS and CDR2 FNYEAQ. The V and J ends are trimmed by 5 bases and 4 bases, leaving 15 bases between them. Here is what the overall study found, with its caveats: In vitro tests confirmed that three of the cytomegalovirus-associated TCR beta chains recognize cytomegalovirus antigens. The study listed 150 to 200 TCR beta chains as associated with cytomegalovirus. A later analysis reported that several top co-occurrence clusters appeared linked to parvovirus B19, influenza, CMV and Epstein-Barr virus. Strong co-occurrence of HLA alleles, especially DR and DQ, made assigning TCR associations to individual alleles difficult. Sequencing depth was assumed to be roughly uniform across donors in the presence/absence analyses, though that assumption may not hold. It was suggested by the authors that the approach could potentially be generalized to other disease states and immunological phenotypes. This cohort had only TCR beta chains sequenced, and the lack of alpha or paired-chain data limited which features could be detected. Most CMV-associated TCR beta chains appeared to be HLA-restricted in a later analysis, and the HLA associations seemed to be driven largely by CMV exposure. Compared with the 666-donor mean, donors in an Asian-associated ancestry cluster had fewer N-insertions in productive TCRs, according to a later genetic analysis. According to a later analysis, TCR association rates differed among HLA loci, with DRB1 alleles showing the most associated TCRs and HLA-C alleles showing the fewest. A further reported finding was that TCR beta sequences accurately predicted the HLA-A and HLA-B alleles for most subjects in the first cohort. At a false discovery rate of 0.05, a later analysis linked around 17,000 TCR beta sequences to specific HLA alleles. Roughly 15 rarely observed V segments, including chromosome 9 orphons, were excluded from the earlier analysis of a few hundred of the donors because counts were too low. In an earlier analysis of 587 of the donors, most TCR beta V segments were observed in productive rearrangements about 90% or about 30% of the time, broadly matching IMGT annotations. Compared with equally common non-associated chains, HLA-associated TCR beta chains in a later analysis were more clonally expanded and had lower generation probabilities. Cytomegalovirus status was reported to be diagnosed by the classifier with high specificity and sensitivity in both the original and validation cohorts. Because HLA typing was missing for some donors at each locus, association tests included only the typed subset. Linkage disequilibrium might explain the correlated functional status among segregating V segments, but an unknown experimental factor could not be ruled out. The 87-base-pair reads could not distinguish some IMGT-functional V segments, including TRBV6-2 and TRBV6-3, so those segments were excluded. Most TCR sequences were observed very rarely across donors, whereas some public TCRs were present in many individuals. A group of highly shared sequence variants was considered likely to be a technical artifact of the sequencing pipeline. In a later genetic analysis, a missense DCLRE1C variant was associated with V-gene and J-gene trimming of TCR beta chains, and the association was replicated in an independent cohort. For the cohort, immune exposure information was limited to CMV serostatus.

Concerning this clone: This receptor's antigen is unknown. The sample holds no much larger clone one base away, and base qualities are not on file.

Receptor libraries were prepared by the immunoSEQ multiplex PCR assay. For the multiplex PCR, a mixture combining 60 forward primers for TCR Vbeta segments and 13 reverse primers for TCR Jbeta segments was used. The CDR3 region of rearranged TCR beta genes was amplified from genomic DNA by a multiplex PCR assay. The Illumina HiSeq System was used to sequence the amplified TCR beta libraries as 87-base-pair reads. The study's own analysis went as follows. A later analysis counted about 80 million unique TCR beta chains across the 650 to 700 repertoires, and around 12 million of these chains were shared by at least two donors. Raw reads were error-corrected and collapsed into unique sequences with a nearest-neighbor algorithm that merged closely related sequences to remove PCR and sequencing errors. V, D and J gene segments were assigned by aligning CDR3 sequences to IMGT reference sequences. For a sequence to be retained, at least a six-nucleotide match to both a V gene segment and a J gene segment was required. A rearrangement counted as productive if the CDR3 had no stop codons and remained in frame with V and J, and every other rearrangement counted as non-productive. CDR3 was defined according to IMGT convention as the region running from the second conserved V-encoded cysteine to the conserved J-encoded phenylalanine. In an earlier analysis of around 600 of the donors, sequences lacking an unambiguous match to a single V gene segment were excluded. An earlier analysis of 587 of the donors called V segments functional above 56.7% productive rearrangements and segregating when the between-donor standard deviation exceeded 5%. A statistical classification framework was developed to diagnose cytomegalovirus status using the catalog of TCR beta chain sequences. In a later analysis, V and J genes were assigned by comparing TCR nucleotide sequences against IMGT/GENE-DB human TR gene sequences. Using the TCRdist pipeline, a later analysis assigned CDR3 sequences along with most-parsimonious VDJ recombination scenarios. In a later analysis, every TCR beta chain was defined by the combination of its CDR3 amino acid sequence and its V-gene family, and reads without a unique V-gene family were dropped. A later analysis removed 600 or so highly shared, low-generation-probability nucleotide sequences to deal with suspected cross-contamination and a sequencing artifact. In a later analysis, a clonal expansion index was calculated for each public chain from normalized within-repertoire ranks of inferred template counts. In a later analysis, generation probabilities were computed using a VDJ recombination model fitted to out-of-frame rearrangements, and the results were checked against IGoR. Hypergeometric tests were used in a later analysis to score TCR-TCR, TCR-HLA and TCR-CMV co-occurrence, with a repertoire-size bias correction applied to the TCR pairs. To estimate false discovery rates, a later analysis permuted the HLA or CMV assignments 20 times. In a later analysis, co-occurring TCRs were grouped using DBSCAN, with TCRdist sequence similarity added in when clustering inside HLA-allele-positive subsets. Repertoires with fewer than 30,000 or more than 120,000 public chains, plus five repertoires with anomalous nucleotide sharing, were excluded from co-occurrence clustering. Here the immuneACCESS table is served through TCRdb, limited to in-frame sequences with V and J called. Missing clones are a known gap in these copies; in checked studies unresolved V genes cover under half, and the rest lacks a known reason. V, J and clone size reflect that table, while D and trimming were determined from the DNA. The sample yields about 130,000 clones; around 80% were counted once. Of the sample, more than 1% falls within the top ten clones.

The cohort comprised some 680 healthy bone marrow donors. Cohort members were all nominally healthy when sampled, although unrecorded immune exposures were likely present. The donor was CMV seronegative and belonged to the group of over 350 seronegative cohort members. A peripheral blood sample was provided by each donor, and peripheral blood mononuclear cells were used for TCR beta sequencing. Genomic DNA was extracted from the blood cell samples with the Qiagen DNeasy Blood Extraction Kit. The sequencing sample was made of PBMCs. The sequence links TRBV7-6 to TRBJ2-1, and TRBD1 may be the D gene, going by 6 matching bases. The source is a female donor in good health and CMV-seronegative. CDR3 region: CASSQPQDRYNEQFF. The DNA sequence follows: TGTGCCAGCAGCCAACCCCAAGACAGGTACAATGAGCAGTTCTTC.